This paragraph reports one T cell receptor (beta chain). As yet, its antigen is unknown. Only in-frame clones appear in the TCRdb table, and some are missing; sequencing was by immunoSEQ multiplex PCR. The data show roughly 18,000 clones, around three quarters seen once. The unexposed donors gave CD4+ T cells in about 2011-2018, prior to COVID-19. Isolation of CD4+ T cells took place after about 9 days in culture. This record belongs to a study of CD4 T cells in relation to SARS-CoV-2 and coronaviruses. The overall study: Controls used an HIV-1 Nef peptide pool or no peptide. Crossreactive spike epitopes shared across donors were mapped to their HLA restriction. The study, taken as a whole, reports: In roughly 61% of donors, memory CD4+ clonotypes crossrecognized SARS-CoV-2 and at least one common cold coronavirus spike.

The sequenced material came from CD4+ T cells from PBMCs, cultured in vitro. The TCR sequence derives from a human donor in good health.

This CDR3 is CASQDWGGGTQYF. CDR3 sequence (DNA): TGTGCCAGTCAAGACTGGGGCGGTGGGACCCAGTACTTC. V is TRBV19 and J is TRBJ2-5; perhaps TRBD1 as D (5 bases). The CDR3 is 13 amino acids. The V gene lost 8 bases and the J gene lost 7 bases, with 17 bases spanning the gap. Looked up from germline, CDR1 is LNHDA and CDR2 is SQIVND (reference sequence).